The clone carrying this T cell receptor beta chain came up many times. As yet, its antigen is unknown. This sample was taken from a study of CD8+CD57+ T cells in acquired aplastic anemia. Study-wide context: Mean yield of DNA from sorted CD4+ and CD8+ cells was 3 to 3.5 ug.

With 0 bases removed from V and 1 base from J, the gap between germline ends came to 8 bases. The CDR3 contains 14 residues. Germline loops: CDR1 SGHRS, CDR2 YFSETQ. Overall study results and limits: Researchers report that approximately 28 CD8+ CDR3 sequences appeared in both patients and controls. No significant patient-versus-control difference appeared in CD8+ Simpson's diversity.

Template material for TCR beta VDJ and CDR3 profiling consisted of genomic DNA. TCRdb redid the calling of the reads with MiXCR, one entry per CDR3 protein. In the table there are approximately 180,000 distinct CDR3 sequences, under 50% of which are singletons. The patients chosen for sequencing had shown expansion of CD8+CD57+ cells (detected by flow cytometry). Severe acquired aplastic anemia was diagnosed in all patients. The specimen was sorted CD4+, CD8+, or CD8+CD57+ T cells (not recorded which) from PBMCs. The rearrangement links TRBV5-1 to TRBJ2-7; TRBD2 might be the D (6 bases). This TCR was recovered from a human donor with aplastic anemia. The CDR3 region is CASSLVGGSYEQYF. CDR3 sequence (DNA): TGCGCCAGCAGCTTGGTTGGGGGGTCCTACGAGCAGTACTTC. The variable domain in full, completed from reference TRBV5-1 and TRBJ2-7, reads KAGVTQTPRYLIKTRGQQVTLSCSPISGHRSVSWYQQTPGQGLQFLFEYFSETQRNKGNFPGRFSGRQFSNSRSEMNVSTLELGDSALYLCASSLVGGSYEQYFGPGTRLTVT.